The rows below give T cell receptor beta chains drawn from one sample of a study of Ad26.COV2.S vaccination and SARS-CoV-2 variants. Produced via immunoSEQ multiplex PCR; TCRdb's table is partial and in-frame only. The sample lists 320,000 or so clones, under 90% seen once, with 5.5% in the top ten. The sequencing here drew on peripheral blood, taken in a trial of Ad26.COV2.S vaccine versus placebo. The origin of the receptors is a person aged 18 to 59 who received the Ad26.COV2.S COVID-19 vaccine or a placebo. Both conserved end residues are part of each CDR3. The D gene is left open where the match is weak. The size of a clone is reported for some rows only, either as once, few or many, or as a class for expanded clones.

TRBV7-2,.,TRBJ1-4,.,TGTGCCAGCAGCTTGTCCGGGATCGGTGAAAAACTGTTTTTT,CASSLSGIGEKLFF
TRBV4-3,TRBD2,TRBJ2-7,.,TGCGCCAGCAGCCAAGAAGCTAGGGGACTATCCTACGAGCAGTACTTC,CASSQEARGLSYEQYF
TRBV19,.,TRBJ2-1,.,TGTGCCAGTAGTATAGATATTAACAGTGGCACCTACAATGAGCAGTTCTTC,CASSIDINSGTYNEQFF
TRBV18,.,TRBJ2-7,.,TGTGCCAGCTCACCTAATAGGGCCGAGCAGTACTTC,CASSPNRAEQYF
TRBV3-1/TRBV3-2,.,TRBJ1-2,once,TGTGCCAGCAGCCAAGAGGGCAGGGCCTATGGCTACACCTTC,CASSQEGRAYGYTF
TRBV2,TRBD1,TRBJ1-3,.,TGTGCCAGCAGTGTGCAGGGGGACGGAAACACCATATATTTT,CASSVQGDGNTIYF
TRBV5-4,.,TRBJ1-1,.,TGTGCCAGCAGCTTGATCGGGATGAACACTGAAGCTTTCTTT,CASSLIGMNTEAFF
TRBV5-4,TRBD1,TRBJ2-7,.,TGTGCCAGCAGCGGGAGACCGGGACAGGGTTACGAGCAGTACTTC,CASSGRPGQGYEQYF
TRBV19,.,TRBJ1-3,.,TGTGCCAGTAAAAGGCAAGGCCCTGGAAACACCATATATTTT,CASKRQGPGNTIYF
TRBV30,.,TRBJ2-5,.,TGTGCCTGGAATGACTTACAAGAGACCCAGTACTTC,CAWNDLQETQYF
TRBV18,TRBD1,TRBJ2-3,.,TGTGCCAGCTCACTGGGACAGGGGCGCACAGATACGCAGTATTTT,CASSLGQGRTDTQYF
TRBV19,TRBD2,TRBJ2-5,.,TGTGCCAGTAGTCCCAGGACTAGCGGACAAGAGACCCAGTACTTC,CASSPRTSGQETQYF
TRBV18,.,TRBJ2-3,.,TGTGCCAGCTCACCACTTGACAGAGGCACAGATACGCAGTATTTT,CASSPLDRGTDTQYF
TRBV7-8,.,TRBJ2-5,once,TGTGCCAGCAGCTTAAACAGGGTGGACCAAGAGACCCAGTACTTC,CASSLNRVDQETQYF
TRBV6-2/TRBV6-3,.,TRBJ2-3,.,TGTGCCAGCAGTTACTCAGGGACAGATACGCAGTATTTT,CASSYSGTDTQYF
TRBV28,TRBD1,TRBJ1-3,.,TGTGCCAGCAGTAGGACAGGGGTACCCGGAAACACCATATATTTT,CASSRTGVPGNTIYF
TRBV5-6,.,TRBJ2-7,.,TGTGCCAGCAGCTTTTCGGTTCAGCCCCCTTACGAGCAGTACTTC,CASSFSVQPPYEQYF
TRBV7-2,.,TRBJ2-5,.,TGTGCCAGCAGCTTATCCTTGGCGGGGACCCAAGAGACCCAGTACTTC,CASSLSLAGTQETQYF
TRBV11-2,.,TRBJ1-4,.,TGTGCCAGCAGCTTAGATCTAACGGGAAGGAAACTGTTTTTT,CASSLDLTGRKLFF
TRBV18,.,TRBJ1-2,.,TGTGCCAGCTCACCGCAGGACATCGGCTACACCTTC,CASSPQDIGYTF
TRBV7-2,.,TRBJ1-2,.,TGTGCCAGCAGCTCCCATCGCGGGGTGGACTATGGCTACACCTTC,CASSSHRGVDYGYTF
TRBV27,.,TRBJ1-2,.,TGTGCCAGCTCCCTGTCCCGGCTTTCAACTATTTCCCCTGGCTACACCTTC,CASSLSRLSTISPGYTF
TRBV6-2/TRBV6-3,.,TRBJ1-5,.,TGTGCCAGCAGTTACTTAGGGTATAGCAATCAGCCCCAGCATTTT,CASSYLGYSNQPQHF
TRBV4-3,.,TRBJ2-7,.,TGCGCCAGCAGCCAAGACAGAAACTACGAGCAGTACTTC,CASSQDRNYEQYF
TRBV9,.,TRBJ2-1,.,TGTGCCAGCAGCGTAGTTGCGGACCTCTACAATGAGCAGTTCTTC,CASSVVADLYNEQFF
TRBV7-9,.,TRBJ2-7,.,TGTGCCAGCAGCTTATACAACGAGCAGTACTTC,CASSLYNEQYF
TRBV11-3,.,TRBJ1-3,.,TGTGCCAGCAGCTCCGGGACGGACTCTGGAAACACCATATATTTT,CASSSGTDSGNTIYF
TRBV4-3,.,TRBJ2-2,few,TGCGCCAGCAGCCCCTCCGCTCTTGGTCCGGATGTGAACACCGGGGAGCTGTTTTTT,CASSPSALGPDVNTGELFF
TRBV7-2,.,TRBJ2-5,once,TGTGCCAGCAGCTTCAGGACACTCCAAGAGACCCAGTACTTC,CASSFRTLQETQYF
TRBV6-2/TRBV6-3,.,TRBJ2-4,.,TGTGCCAGCAGTTATGATGGAAACATTCAGTACTTC,CASSYDGNIQYF
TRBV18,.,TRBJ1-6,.,TGTGCCAGCTCACTTGAGACAGGAGGGAATTCACCCCTCCACTTT,CASSLETGGNSPLHF
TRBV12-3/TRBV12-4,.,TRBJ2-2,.,TGTGCCAGCAGGGACACCGGGGAGCTGTTTTTT,CASRDTGELFF
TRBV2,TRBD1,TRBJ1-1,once,TGTGCCAGCAGCGAGGGAGGGGGACAGGGGAACACTGAAGCTTTCTTT,CASSEGGGQGNTEAFF
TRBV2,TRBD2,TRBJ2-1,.,TGTGCCAGCACGCTAGCGGAACCTGGGGAGCAGTTCTTC,CASTLAEPGEQFF
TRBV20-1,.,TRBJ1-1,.,TGCAGTGCTAGCCGGGAAGGAGCTTTCTTT,CSASREGAFF
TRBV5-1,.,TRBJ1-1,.,TGCGCCAGCAGCTTTTGGACCGCTGACACTGAAGCTTTCTTT,CASSFWTADTEAFF
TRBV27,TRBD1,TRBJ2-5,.,TGTGCCAGCAGGAAAGGACAGGAGGAGACCCAGTACTTC,CASRKGQEETQYF
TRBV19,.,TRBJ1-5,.,TGTGCCAGTACCTCCCTTGGGGCTAATCAGCCCCAGCATTTT,CASTSLGANQPQHF
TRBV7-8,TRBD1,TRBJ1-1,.,TGTGCCAGCAGCTTATCCGGGACAGCGAACACTGAAGCTTTCTTT,CASSLSGTANTEAFF
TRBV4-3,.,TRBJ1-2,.,TGCGCCAGCAGCCAAGAGAAGGGGGGCAATGGCTACACCTTC,CASSQEKGGNGYTF
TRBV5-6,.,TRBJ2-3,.,TGTGCCAGCAGGACCAAGTACTTTACTAGCACAGATACGCAGTATTTT,CASRTKYFTSTDTQYF